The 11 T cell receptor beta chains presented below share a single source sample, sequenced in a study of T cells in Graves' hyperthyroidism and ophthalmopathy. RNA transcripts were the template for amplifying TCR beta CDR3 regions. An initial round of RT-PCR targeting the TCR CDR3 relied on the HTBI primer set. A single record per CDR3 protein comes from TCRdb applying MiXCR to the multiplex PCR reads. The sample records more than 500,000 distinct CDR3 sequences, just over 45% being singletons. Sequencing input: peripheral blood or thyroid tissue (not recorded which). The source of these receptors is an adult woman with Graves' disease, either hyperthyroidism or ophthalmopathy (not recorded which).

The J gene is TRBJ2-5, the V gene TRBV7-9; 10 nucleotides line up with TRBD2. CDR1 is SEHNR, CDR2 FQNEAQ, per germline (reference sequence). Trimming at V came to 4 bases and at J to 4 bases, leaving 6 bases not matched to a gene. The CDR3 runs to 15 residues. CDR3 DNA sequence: TGTGCCAGCAGCTCAACGAGACTAGCGGGAGAGACCCAGTACTTC. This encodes CASSSTRLAGETQYF.

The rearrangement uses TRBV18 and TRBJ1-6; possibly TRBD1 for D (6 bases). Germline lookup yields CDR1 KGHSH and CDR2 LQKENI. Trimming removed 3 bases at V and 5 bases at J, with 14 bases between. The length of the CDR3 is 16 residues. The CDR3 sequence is CASSPTQGFHNSPLHF. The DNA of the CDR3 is TGTGCCAGCTCACCGACACAGGGTTTTCATAATTCACCCCTCCACTTT.

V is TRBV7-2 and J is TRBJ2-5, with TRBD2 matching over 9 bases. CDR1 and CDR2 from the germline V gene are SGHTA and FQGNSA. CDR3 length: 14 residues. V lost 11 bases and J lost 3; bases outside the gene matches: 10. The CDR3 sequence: CACAGVAGEETQYF. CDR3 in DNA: TGTGCCTGCGCGGGAGTAGCGGGAGAAGAGACCCAGTACTTC.

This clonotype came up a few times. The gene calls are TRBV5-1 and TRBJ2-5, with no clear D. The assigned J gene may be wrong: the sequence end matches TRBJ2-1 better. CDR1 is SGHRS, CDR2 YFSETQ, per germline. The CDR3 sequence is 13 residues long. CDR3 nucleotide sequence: TGCGCCAGCAGCTTGGACCCTGGCAATGAGCAGTTCTTC. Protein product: CASSLDPGNEQFF.

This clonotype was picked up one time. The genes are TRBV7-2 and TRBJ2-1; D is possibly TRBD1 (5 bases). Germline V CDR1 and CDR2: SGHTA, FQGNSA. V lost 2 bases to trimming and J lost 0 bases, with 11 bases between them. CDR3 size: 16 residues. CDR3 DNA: TGTGCCAGCAGCTTATTGGGGCAGAGCTCCTACAATGAGCAGTTCTTC. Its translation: CASSLLGQSSYNEQFF.

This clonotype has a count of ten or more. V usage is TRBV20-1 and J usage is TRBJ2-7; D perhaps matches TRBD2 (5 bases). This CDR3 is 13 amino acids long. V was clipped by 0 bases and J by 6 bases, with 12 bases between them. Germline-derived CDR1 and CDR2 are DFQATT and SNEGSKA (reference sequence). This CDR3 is CSARDSLAAEQYF. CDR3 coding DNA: TGCAGTGCTAGAGATTCCCTAGCAGCCGAGCAGTACTTC.

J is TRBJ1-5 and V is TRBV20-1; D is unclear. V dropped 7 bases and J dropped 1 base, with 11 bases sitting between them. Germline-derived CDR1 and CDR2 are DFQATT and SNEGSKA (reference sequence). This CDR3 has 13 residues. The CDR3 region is CSVVDVSNQPQHF. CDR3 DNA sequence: TGCAGTGTCGTAGATGTCAGCAATCAGCCCCAGCATTTT.

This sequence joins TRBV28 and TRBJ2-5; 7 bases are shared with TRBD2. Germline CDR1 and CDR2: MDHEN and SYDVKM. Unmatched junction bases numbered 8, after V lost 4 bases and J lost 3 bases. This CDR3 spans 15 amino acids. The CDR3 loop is CASSSPGLMKETQYF. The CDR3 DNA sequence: TGTGCCAGCAGTTCCCCGGGACTAATGAAAGAGACCCAGTACTTC.

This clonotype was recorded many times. CDR3: CASSLGGHLRDTIYF. As DNA, the CDR3 is TGTGCCAGCAGCTTAGGAGGACACTTGAGGGACACCATATATTTT. The chain employs TRBV7-2 and TRBJ1-3; possible D gene TRBD1, 5 bases. The V and J ends lost 1 base and 8 bases respectively, with 15 bases between them. Germline assignment: CDR1 SGHTA and CDR2 FQGNSA. The CDR3 runs 15 residues.

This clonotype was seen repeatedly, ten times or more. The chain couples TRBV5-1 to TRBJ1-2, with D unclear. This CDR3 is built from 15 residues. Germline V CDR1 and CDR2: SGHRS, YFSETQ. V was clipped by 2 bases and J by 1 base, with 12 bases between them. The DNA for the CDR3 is TGCGCCAGCAGCTTTCTTCACGGAAGTAACTATGGCTACACCTTC. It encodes CASSFLHGSNYGYTF.

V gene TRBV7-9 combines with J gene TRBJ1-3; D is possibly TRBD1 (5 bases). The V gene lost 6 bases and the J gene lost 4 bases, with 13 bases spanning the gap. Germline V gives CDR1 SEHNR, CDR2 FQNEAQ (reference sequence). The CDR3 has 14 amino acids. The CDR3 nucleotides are TGTGCCAGCAGTCCCCGGACATCCGGAAACACCATATATTTT. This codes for CASSPRTSGNTIYF.